This entry features one T cell receptor (beta chain) sequence. TCRdb recomputed calls from the RT-PCR reads with MiXCR, one row per CDR3 protein. The sample lists about 680,000 distinct CDR3 sequences, over 12% occurring once. Germline CDR1 is DFQATT and CDR2 is SNEGSKA (reference sequence). The CDR3 totals 14 residues. This TCR derives from a female donor in good health, serving as a healthy control. Sequencing was done on a sample of memory CD4+ T cells from blood. This chain joins TRBV20-1 and TRBJ1-1, with 8 bases identical to TRBD1. In nucleotides, the CDR3 is TGCAGGGCCGTCAGGGGACAGGTGAACACTGAAGCTTTCTTT. Its protein is CRAVRGQVNTEAFF.